The 29 T cell receptor beta chains presented below share a single source sample, sequenced in a study of memory CD4+ T cells and cytomegalovirus serostatus. Assay: immunoSEQ multiplex PCR; the TCRdb copy retains only in-frame clones and omits some. This table holds 85,000 to 100,000 clones, roughly 80% found once. The sort gate was single viable CD3+CD4+CD8-CD45RO+ cells for memory CD4+ T cells. Sequencing input: memory CD4+ T cells from blood. The receptors derive from an adult in good health and CMV-seropositive.

This rearrangement joins TRBV2 to TRBJ2-1; the match to TRBD2 covers 12 bases. Germline V CDR1 and CDR2: SNHLY, FYNNEI. V shed 8 bases, J shed 9 bases, and the junction held 8 bases outside the gene matches. CDR3 length: 14 residues. The CDR3 spells CASGRLAGEGEQFF. Written as DNA, the CDR3 is TGTGCCAGCGGACGACTAGCGGGAGAAGGTGAGCAGTTCTTC.

The chain has TRBV28 and TRBJ1-1; unclear D gene. V dropped 7 bases and J dropped 2 bases, with 5 bases sitting between them. The CDR3 loop spans 11 amino acids. The germline V gene encodes CDR1 MDHEN and CDR2 SYDVKM. The DNA for the CDR3 is TGTGCCAGCACCGTTAACACTGAAGCTTTCTTT. Its protein is CASTVNTEAFF.

This chain links TRBV5-1 with TRBJ2-2; D possibly corresponds to TRBD2 (7 bases). In germline, CDR1 is SGHRS, CDR2 YFSETQ. The CDR3 is 17 amino acids. Trimming removed 4 bases from V and 4 bases from J, with 20 bases in between. The CDR3 protein is CASSVSPQGRATGELFF. The CDR3 bases are TGCGCCAGCAGCGTGTCCCCCCAGGGGAGGGCCACCGGGGAGCTGTTTTTT.

This chain joins TRBV19 and TRBJ1-5; the match to TRBD1 covers 11 bases. Germline loops: CDR1 LNHDA, CDR2 SQIVND (reference sequence). The CDR3 contains 17 residues. Trimming removed 7 bases from V and 5 bases from J; junction bases left unmatched: 13. As DNA, the CDR3 is TGTGCCAGTACCCCTCGACCTGGACAGGGGGCCCATCAGCCCCAGCATTTT. This translates into CASTPRPGQGAHQPQHF. Full variable domain (rest looked up from reference TRBV19 and TRBJ1-5): DGGITQSPKYLFRKEGQNVTLSCEQNLNHDAMYWYRQDPGQGLRLIYYSQIVNDFQKGDIAEGYSVSREKKESFPLTVTSAQKNPTAFYLCASTPRPGQGAHQPQHFGDGTRLSIL.

The rearrangement links TRBV19 to TRBJ2-3; 7 bases match TRBD2. The CDR3 loop spans 16 amino acids. V gave up 3 bases and J gave up 4 bases; unmatched junction bases: 10. Germline assignment: CDR1 LNHDA and CDR2 SQIVND (reference sequence). In nucleotides, the CDR3 is TGTGCCAGTAGTATTTCAACGGCCCGGGGGGCAGATACGCAGTATTTT. This sequence encodes CASSISTARGADTQYF.

This clone has only a few counts. The chain is built from TRBV27 and TRBJ1-1; 9 positions agree with TRBD1. This CDR3 is 15 amino acids long. The germline V gene encodes CDR1 MNHEY and CDR2 SMNVEV (reference sequence). Trimming took 3 bases from V and 9 from J; bases not matched to a gene: 11. The chain's CDR3 is CASSLDRGLARKAFF. CDR3 in DNA: TGTGCCAGCAGTTTGGACAGGGGCCTGGCCCGCAAAGCTTTCTTT.

The chain uses TRBV19 and TRBJ2-6; 8 nucleotides align to TRBD1. The germline V gene encodes CDR1 LNHDA and CDR2 SQIVND (reference sequence). CDR3 length: 17 residues. J lost 0 bases, V lost 7 bases, and 8 bases had no gene match. As DNA, the CDR3 is TGTGCCAGTACCCCGACAGGGGTCGTCTCTGGGGCCAACGTCCTGACTTTC. It codes for CASTPTGVVSGANVLTF.

The chain couples TRBV27 to TRBJ1-5; the D gene is possibly TRBD1 (6 bases). The CDR3 is 14 amino acids. With 6 bases removed from V and 0 bases from J, the gap between germline ends came to 9 bases. The V gene's germline CDR1 is MNHEY and CDR2 SMNVEV (reference sequence). CDR3 in amino acids: CASSTQGSNQPQHF. DNA for the CDR3: TGTGCCAGCAGCACACAGGGTAGCAATCAGCCCCAGCATTTT.

J is TRBJ2-7 and V is TRBV10-3; D perhaps matches TRBD1 (5 bases). The CDR3 sequence is 13 residues long. Between the trimmed V and J ends, which lost 6 bases and 3 bases, there was a span of 12 bases. Germline V lookup: CDR1 ENHRY, CDR2 SYGVKD. Here the CDR3 DNA reads TGTGCCATCAGAGACAGCTTACTCTACGAGCAGTACTTC. It specifies CAIRDSLLYEQYF.

V gene TRBV6-1 combines with J gene TRBJ2-7, with D perhaps given as TRBD1 or TRBD2 (7 bases each). V gave up 7 bases and J gave up 7 bases, with 17 bases separating them. Germline CDR1 reads MNHNS; CDR2 reads SASEGT. CDR3 length equals 13 residues. The CDR3 DNA follows: TGTGCCAGCACCGGGGAGGGGGCCCTGGAGCAGTACTTC. Translated, it gives CASTGEGALEQYF.

The rearrangement joins TRBV19 to TRBJ1-1, with D uncertain. The V gene lost 2 bases and the J gene lost 0 bases, with 4 bases spanning the gap. The germline CDR1 and CDR2 sequences are LNHDA and SQIVND (reference sequence). CDR3 length equals 13 residues. This CDR3 reads CASSISVNTEAFF. The CDR3 DNA follows: TGTGCCAGTAGTATATCGGTGAACACTGAAGCTTTCTTT.

The chain is built from TRBV2 and TRBJ1-2, with a possible D match to TRBD1 (5 bases). Germline-derived CDR1 and CDR2 are SNHLY and FYNNEI. Trimming stripped 4 bases from V and 8 bases from J, with 17 bases between. This CDR3 has 14 residues. CDR3: CASSASRDSRGYTF. The CDR3 nucleotides are TGTGCCAGCAGTGCATCCCGGGACTCTAGAGGCTACACCTTC. Together with reference TRBV2 and TRBJ1-2, the CDR3 gives the full variable domain: EPEVTQTPSHQVTQMGQEVILRCVPISNHLYFYWYRQILGQKVEFLVSFYNNEISEKSEIFDDQFSVERPDGSNFTLKIRSTKLEDSAMYFCASSASRDSRGYTFGSGTRLTVV.

CDR3 DNA: TGCAGCGTGGGAGGACAGGGGGCGGACGAGCAGTACTTC. It is translated as CSVGGQGADEQYF. The gene calls are TRBV29-1 and TRBJ2-7; 11 bases are shared with TRBD1. Germline assignment: CDR1 SQVTM and CDR2 ANQGSEA. The CDR3 loop spans 13 amino acids. V lost 6 bases to trimming and J lost 5 bases; unmatched junction nucleotides: 6.

The chain uses TRBV7-2 and TRBJ1-1, with D hard to call. Germline V gene data show CDR1 as SGHTA and CDR2 as FQGNSA. V was trimmed by 2 bases and J by 4 bases, leaving 11 bases between them. CDR3 length: 14 residues. The CDR3 bases are TGTGCCAGCAGCTTAATGGGCTTGAGCACTGAAGCTTTCTTT. Its translation: CASSLMGLSTEAFF.

V gene TRBV4-1 combines with J gene TRBJ2-1, with TRBD2 as a possible D gene (6 bases). CDR1 and CDR2 from the germline V gene are MGHRA and YSYEKL. Trimming pared 0 bases from V and 0 bases from J, leaving 12 bases between. This CDR3 is 17 amino acids long. CDR3 bases: TGCGCCAGCAGCCAAGATGTGAGGGACTTCTCCTACAATGAGCAGTTCTTC. Its protein is CASSQDVRDFSYNEQFF.

The rearrangement joins TRBV7-3 to TRBJ2-2; perhaps TRBD1 as D (6 bases). The CDR3 spans 15 residues. V dropped 5 bases and J dropped 4 bases, with 14 bases sitting between them. The germline V gene has CDR1 SGHTA and CDR2 FQGTGA. The CDR3 loop reads CASSRNTGFTGELFF. The CDR3, as DNA: TGTGCCAGCAGCCGAAACACAGGGTTCACCGGGGAGCTGTTTTTT.

This clone has just one count. This chain connects TRBV5-1 to TRBJ2-7; 7 nucleotides align to TRBD2. This CDR3 spans 14 amino acids. CDR1 and CDR2 (germline): SGHRS, YFSETQ. Germline trimming cut 4 bases from V and 5 bases from J; bases unmatched to any gene: 9. Here the CDR3 reads CASSGGRAGDEQYF. CDR3 sequence (DNA): TGCGCCAGCAGCGGAGGGAGGGCCGGCGACGAGCAGTACTTC.

Notes on this clone: The conserved final phenylalanine or tryptophan is absent from the CDR3, which likely points to a read error. No DNA is shown, since the ends of the CDR3 on it are uncertain; the CDR3 is the one TCRdb lists. This rearrangement joins TRBV18 to TRBJ2-7; the D call TRBD2 from the table was never checked on the DNA. The CDR3 comprises 12 residues, both ends counted. Germline V gives CDR1 KGHSH, CDR2 LQKENI. The CDR3 sequence is CASSPSGLAGVL.

The CDR3 spells CASSVERGGNLPHEQYF. In nucleotides, the CDR3 is TGTGCCAGCAGCGTCGAAAGGGGGGGGAACCTCCCCCACGAGCAGTACTTC. The chain has TRBV2 and TRBJ2-7; tentatively, D is TRBD2 (7 bases). The CDR3 is 17 amino acids. V lost 6 bases and J 5 bases, leaving 26 bases between the germline ends. CDR1 and CDR2 (germline): SNHLY, FYNNEI.

The chain combines TRBV7-3 with TRBJ2-1, with a tentative D call TRBD1 (5 bases). Deletions cut 4 bases from V and 3 bases from J, with 16 bases between. This CDR3 comprises 16 residues. CDR1 SGHTA and CDR2 FQGTGA come from the germline V gene. CDR3 region: CASSYAQGRGYNEQFF. The CDR3 region has the DNA TGTGCCAGCAGCTACGCCCAGGGTAGGGGCTACAATGAGCAGTTCTTC.

J is TRBJ2-3 and V is TRBV5-1; tentative D call: TRBD2 (5 bases). The V gene lost 0 bases and the J gene lost 6 bases, with 11 bases spanning the gap. Germline V gene lookup returns CDR1 SGHRS and CDR2 YFSETQ. This CDR3 contains 14 residues. CDR3 sequence (DNA): TGCGCCAGCAGCTTGGTTCCGGGATCGGATACGCAGTATTTT. As protein: CASSLVPGSDTQYF.

The gene calls are TRBV7-2 and TRBJ1-5, with TRBD1 as a possible D gene (6 bases). CDR1 SGHTA and CDR2 FQGNSA come from the germline V gene. This CDR3 region has 15 residues. The ends were cut back, 4 bases at V and 2 bases at J, with 12 bases in the middle. This CDR3 is CASSSTGSGNQPQHF. The CDR3 bases are TGTGCCAGCAGCTCTACAGGGTCGGGCAATCAGCCCCAGCATTTT.

J is TRBJ2-5 and V is TRBV5-1; 13 bases align to TRBD2. Germline V gene sequence: CDR1 SGHRS, CDR2 YFSETQ. Losses at the gene ends were 0 bases for V and 4 bases for J; bases not matched to a gene: 9. This CDR3 spans 18 amino acids. The CDR3 coding sequence is TGCGCCAGCAGCTTGGGGACTAGCGGGAGAGGGAAGGGAGAGACCCAGTACTTC. Translation gives CASSLGTSGRGKGETQYF.

Regarding this clone: The final CDR3 position lacks the conserved phenylalanine or tryptophan, pointing to a likely read error. It is unclear where the CDR3 begins or ends on the DNA, so no DNA is shown, and the CDR3 is as TCRdb lists it. This chain connects TRBV21-1 to TRBJ2-7. TRBV21-1 is described as a pseudogene. Both ends counted, the CDR3 spans 17 residues. The CDR3 sequence is CASSKERQGRIHTSSTS.

The gene calls are TRBV19 and TRBJ1-1; TRBD1 might be the D (6 bases). CDR1 and CDR2 from the germline V gene are LNHDA and SQIVND (reference sequence). The CDR3 is 14 residues long. The V end was cut by 5 bases, the J end by 2 bases, with 12 bases between. The CDR3 sequence: CASSPYRANTEAFF. In DNA form, the CDR3 reads TGTGCCAGTAGTCCCTACAGGGCAAACACTGAAGCTTTCTTT.

The chain uses TRBV28 and TRBJ2-1, with TRBD1 matching 10 bases. The CDR3 has 16 amino acids. Germline CDR1 MDHEN, CDR2 SYDVKM. Germline trimming cut 4 bases from V and 3 bases from J; bases unmatched to any gene: 6. Here the CDR3 reads CASSSLDRGRYNEQFF. The CDR3 region has the DNA TGTGCCAGCAGTTCCCTCGACAGGGGGCGCTACAATGAGCAGTTCTTC.

The chain combines TRBV5-1 with TRBJ1-3; D is unclear. Trimming took 4 bases from V and 2 from J, leaving 16 bases between them. This CDR3 region has 16 residues. Germline V gene data show CDR1 as SGHRS and CDR2 as YFSETQ. The CDR3 protein is CASSLAGEGTGNTIYF. In DNA form, the CDR3 reads TGCGCCAGCAGCCTGGCCGGGGAGGGAACTGGAAACACCATATATTTT. The full variable domain, its missing parts supplied by reference TRBV5-1 and TRBJ1-3, is KAGVTQTPRYLIKTRGQQVTLSCSPISGHRSVSWYQQTPGQGLQFLFEYFSETQRNKGNFPGRFSGRQFSNSRSEMNVSTLELGDSALYLCASSLAGEGTGNTIYFGEGSWLTVV.

This chain links TRBV18 with TRBJ2-3; TRBD2 agrees at 9 bases. CDR3 size: 15 residues. Germline CDR1 is KGHSH and CDR2 is LQKENI. J lost 2 bases, V lost 4 bases, and 4 bases had no gene match. The CDR3 spells CASSLIAGATDTQYF. CDR3 in DNA: TGTGCCAGCTCACTTATAGCGGGAGCCACAGATACGCAGTATTTT. The whole variable domain, filled in from reference TRBV18 and TRBJ2-3, reads NAGVMQNPRHLVRRRGQEARLRCSPMKGHSHVYWYRQLPEEGLKFMVYLQKENIIDESGMPKERFSAEFPKEGPSILRIQQVVRGDSAAYFCASSLIAGATDTQYFGPGTRLTVL.

The chain has TRBV27 and TRBJ2-3, with D perhaps matching TRBD1 (6 bases). V lost 4 bases, J lost 3 bases, and 8 bases lay in between. The CDR3 covers 13 residues. Germline values: CDR1 MNHEY, CDR2 SMNVEV (reference sequence). CDR3 protein: CASSSRGTDTQYF. DNA for the CDR3: TGTGCCAGCAGTTCCAGGGGTACAGATACGCAGTATTTT.